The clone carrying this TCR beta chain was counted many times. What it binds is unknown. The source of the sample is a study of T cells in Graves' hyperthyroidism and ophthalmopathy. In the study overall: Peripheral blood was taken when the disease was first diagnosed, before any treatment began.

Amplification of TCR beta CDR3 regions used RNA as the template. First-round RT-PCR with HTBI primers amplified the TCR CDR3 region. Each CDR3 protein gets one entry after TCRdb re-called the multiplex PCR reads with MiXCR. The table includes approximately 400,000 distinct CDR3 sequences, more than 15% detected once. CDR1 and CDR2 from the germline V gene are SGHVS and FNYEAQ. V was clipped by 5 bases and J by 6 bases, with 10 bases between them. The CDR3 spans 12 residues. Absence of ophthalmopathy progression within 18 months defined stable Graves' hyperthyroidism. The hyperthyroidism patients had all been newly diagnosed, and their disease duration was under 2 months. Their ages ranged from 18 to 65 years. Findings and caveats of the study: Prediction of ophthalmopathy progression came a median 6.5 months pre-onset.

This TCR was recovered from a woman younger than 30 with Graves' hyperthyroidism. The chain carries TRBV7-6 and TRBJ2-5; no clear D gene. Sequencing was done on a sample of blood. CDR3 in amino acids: CASSPAGQTQYF. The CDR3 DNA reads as TGTGCCAGCAGCCCCGCCGGTCAGACCCAGTACTTC.